These 31 T cell receptor beta chains came from one sample sequenced in a study of CD8 T cells in ankylosing spondylitis. TCRdb analysed the 5' RACE reads with MiXCR anew, one entry per CDR3 protein. Counted here are about 300,000 distinct CDR3 sequences, 9.5% to 13% occurring once; the ten biggest clones make up roughly 9.1%. The sequencing sample was made of blood, either unsorted or a sorted T cell fraction (not recorded which). The receptors were gathered from a female donor with ankylosing spondylitis or in good health (not recorded which).

This clonotype was counted many times. The rearrangement links TRBV5-5 to TRBJ1-1; 9 bases are shared with TRBD1. With V trimmed by 4 bases and J by 4 bases, 17 bases remained unmatched. The germline CDR1 and CDR2 sequences are SGHKS and YYEKEE (reference sequence). The CDR3 extends over 18 amino acids. CDR3 DNA: TGTGCCAGCAGCCCCTTCCACCGGGACAGGGTTGCGGGCACTGAAGCTTTCTTT. This codes for CASSPFHRDRVAGTEAFF.

This clonotype appeared many times. This chain joins TRBV5-1 and TRBJ1-1, with D unresolved. Between the trimmed V and J ends, which lost 1 base and 3 bases, there was a span of 13 bases. The CDR3 loop spans 15 amino acids. Germline V gene lookup returns CDR1 SGHRS and CDR2 YFSETQ. The CDR3 DNA reads TGCGCCAGCAGCTTGAATGGGGAGAGGGACACTGAAGCTTTCTTT. Translating it yields CASSLNGERDTEAFF.

The sample holds many counts of this clonotype. This chain uses TRBV6-1 with TRBJ2-4; tentatively, D is TRBD2 (5 bases). Germline V gene lookup returns CDR1 MNHNS and CDR2 SASEGT. Trimming stripped 5 bases from V and 0 bases from J, with 14 bases between. The CDR3 is 16 amino acids. The CDR3, as DNA: TGTGCCAGCAGTCCCATCTGGGGAGAAGCCAAAAACATTCAGTACTTC. Amino acids: CASSPIWGEAKNIQYF.

This clonotype was picked up a small number of times. The chain carries TRBV11-1 and TRBJ2-5; 8 positions agree with TRBD2. CDR3 length: 15 residues. The V and J ends lost 1 base and 3 bases, in that order; junction bases with no gene match: 4. Germline assignment: CDR1 SGHAT and CDR2 FQDESV (reference sequence). In nucleotides, the CDR3 is TGTGCCAGCAGCTTAGTCTGGCGGGAGGAAGAGACCCAGTACTTC. It codes for CASSLVWREEETQYF.

Remarks on this clonotype: This clone may be a read error of a much larger clone one base away. V and J are TRBV29-1 and TRBJ2-2, with TRBD2 as a possible D gene (6 bases). Germline CDR1 SQVTM, CDR2 ANQGSEA. The V and J ends lost 4 bases and 9 bases respectively, with 12 bases between them. The CDR3 covers 12 residues. CDR3 sequence (DNA): TGCAGCGTTGCCCGGGGGTCCAGGGAGCTGTTTTTT. Protein: CSVARGSRELFF.

This clonotype occurred many times. Because the CDR3 is missing its conserved closing phenylalanine or tryptophan, this is likely a read error. The genes are TRBV4-3 and TRBJ2-2; D is undetermined. CDR1 and CDR2 (germline): LGHNA, YSLEER. Trimming removed 0 bases from V and 0 bases from J, with 11 bases in between. This CDR3 has 17 amino acids. CDR3 region: CASSQDIRAANTGELFS. The CDR3 DNA reads TGCGCCAGCAGCCAAGATATACGGGCCGCGAACACCGGGGAGCTGTTTTCT.

This clonotype was picked up many times. The chain carries TRBV14 and TRBJ2-6, with TRBD2 matching over 7 bases. V dropped 3 bases and J dropped 2; count of bases not matched to a gene: 13. The germline V gene has CDR1 SGHDN and CDR2 FVKESK. The length of the CDR3 is 19 residues. The CDR3 protein is CASSQTGLSRITGANVLTF. The CDR3 DNA follows: TGTGCCAGCAGCCAGACGGGACTATCGAGAATTACTGGGGCCAACGTCCTGACTTTC. Together with reference TRBV14 and TRBJ2-6, the CDR3 gives the full variable domain: EAGVTQFPSHSVIEKGQTVTLRCDPISGHDNLYWYRRVMGKEIKFLLHFVKESKQDESGMPNNRFLAERTGGTYSTLKVQPAELEDSGVYFCASSQTGLSRITGANVLTFGAGSRLTVL.

This clonotype came up many times. V is TRBV4-1 and J is TRBJ1-2, with unresolved D. The V end lost 4 bases, the J end lost 0 bases, and 6 bases lay between the germline ends. From germline, CDR1 is MGHRA and CDR2 YSYEKL. CDR3 length: 13 residues. The CDR3 nucleotides are TGCGCCAGCAGCCCGAAAACTAACTATGGCTACACCTTC. This encodes CASSPKTNYGYTF.

This clonotype occurred a few times. The gene calls are TRBV7-3 and TRBJ1-3; TRBD1 agrees at 12 bases. The V gene's germline CDR1 is SGHTA and CDR2 FQGTGA. V lost 5 bases to trimming and J lost 2 bases; unmatched junction nucleotides: 1. The CDR3 is made up of 15 amino acids. CDR3 in amino acids: CASSRDRGPGNTIYF. CDR3 sequence (DNA): TGTGCCAGCAGCAGGGACAGGGGGCCTGGAAACACCATATATTTT.

This clonotype was seen a handful of times. J is TRBJ2-2 and V is TRBV2; TRBD1 matches 9 bases. V shed 4 bases and J 6 bases; nucleotides not matched to a gene: 9. The CDR3 spans 16 residues. Germline assignment: CDR1 SNHLY and CDR2 FYNNEI. The CDR3 nucleotides are TGTGCCAGCAGTGTACACAGGGGGCTGGGCGCCGGGGAGCTGTTTTTT. As protein: CASSVHRGLGAGELFF.

In this sample, this clonotype turned up many times. The genes are TRBV7-3 and TRBJ2-7; D may be TRBD1 or TRBD2 (5 bases each). The germline V gene has CDR1 SGHTA and CDR2 FQGTGA. The CDR3 is 13 residues long. V gave up 1 base and J gave up 4 bases, with 8 bases separating them. Here the CDR3 DNA reads TGTGCCAGCAGCTTAATGAGGGGTTACGAGCAGTACTTC. Its protein is CASSLMRGYEQYF.

This chain connects TRBV7-9 to TRBJ1-4; no clear D gene. The CDR3 is 14 amino acids. CDR1 is SEHNR and CDR2 is FQNEAQ in the germline V gene (reference sequence). V gave up 4 bases and J gave up 5 bases, with 11 bases separating them. The CDR3 reads CASSSPRQNEKLFF. The CDR3 DNA follows: TGTGCCAGCAGCTCGCCTAGGCAGAATGAAAAACTGTTTTTT.

This clonotype was counted between two and nine times. The rearrangement uses TRBV28 and TRBJ2-7, with D unresolved. This CDR3 has 13 amino acids. V was pared by 6 bases and J by 7 bases, with 16 bases between. The germline CDR1 and CDR2 sequences are MDHEN and SYDVKM. In DNA form, the CDR3 reads TGTGCCAGCAGGGGTTCTCCGGTTCCTGAGCAGTACTTC. It specifies CASRGSPVPEQYF.

This clonotype came up many times. V is TRBV27 and J is TRBJ1-5; D is unclear. Trimming shortened V by 5 bases and J by 6 bases, and 14 bases separated the two germline ends. The CDR3 is 14 amino acids. Germline V gene data show CDR1 as MNHEY and CDR2 as SMNVEV (reference sequence). In DNA, the CDR3 is TGTGCCAGCAGTCCCAACCCTACAAGTCAGCCCCAGCATTTT. It encodes CASSPNPTSQPQHF.

This clonotype was detected ten times or more. The chain recombines TRBV27 with TRBJ1-2; possibly TRBD1 for D (6 bases). Germline CDR1 MNHEY, CDR2 SMNVEV (reference sequence). V was cut by 6 bases and J by 6 bases, with 8 bases left in between. CDR3 length: 11 amino acids. The CDR3 loop is CASRRGDGYTF. The CDR3 DNA sequence: TGTGCCAGCAGGAGGGGGGATGGCTACACCTTC.

The J gene is TRBJ2-7, the V gene TRBV9, with D possibly called TRBD1 or TRBD2 (5 bases each). V was trimmed by 3 bases and J by 2 bases, leaving 15 bases between them. The V gene's germline CDR1 is SGDLS and CDR2 YYNGEE. This CDR3 spans 15 amino acids. The CDR3 nucleotides read TGTGCCAGCAGCGCCTTGGAGGTAGGGGCCTACGAGCAGTACTTC. As protein: CASSALEVGAYEQYF.

There are many counts of this clonotype. The junction does not match germline at one end; this may be a read error. V is TRBV12-3 or TRBV12-4 and J is TRBJ2-7; D not certain. The CDR3 is made up of 12 amino acids. CDR3 bases: TGTGCCAGCAGTTTATCTCCTTCCCGGGTAGGGTTC. This encodes CASSLSPSRVGF.

Here the CDR3 reads CATSRAQGAYNEQFF. The CDR3 nucleotides are TGTGCCACCAGCAGAGCCCAGGGGGCCTACAATGAGCAGTTCTTC. The V gene is TRBV15, the J gene TRBJ2-1, with 7 bases aligning to TRBD1. The CDR3 extends over 15 amino acids. V trimming: 1 base; J trimming: 2 bases; junction bases outside the gene matches: 2. The germline gives CDR1 LNHNV, CDR2 YYDKDF (reference sequence).

This clonotype was counted a few times. The CDR3 DNA follows: TGCAGTGCTAGAGATCAAGGCGGGAACGACTACAATGAGCAGTTCTTC. This translates into CSARDQGGNDYNEQFF. The chain uses TRBV20-1 and TRBJ2-1; tentatively, D is TRBD2 (6 bases). Trimming removed 0 bases at V and 3 bases at J, with 15 bases between. The V gene's germline CDR1 is DFQATT and CDR2 SNEGSKA (reference sequence). This CDR3 is 16 amino acids long.

The chain couples TRBV7-6 to TRBJ2-1; D is unresolved. Germline lookup yields CDR1 SGHVS and CDR2 FNYEAQ. Trimming shortened V by 5 bases and J by 9 bases, and 14 bases separated the two germline ends. This CDR3 is built from 13 residues. CDR3 nucleotide sequence: TGTGCCAGCAGCCCTTGGGATTTGGGTGAGCAGTTCTTC. Amino acids: CASSPWDLGEQFF.

This clonotype appeared many times. V is TRBV5-1 and J is TRBJ2-3; D is unresolved. V lost 0 bases, J lost 1 base, and 6 bases lay in between. The germline V gene has CDR1 SGHRS and CDR2 YFSETQ. The CDR3 runs to 14 residues. As DNA, the CDR3 is TGCGCCAGCAGCTTGGCGATAGGCACAGATACGCAGTATTTT. Encoded protein: CASSLAIGTDTQYF. Together with reference TRBV5-1 and TRBJ2-3, the CDR3 gives the full variable domain: KAGVTQTPRYLIKTRGQQVTLSCSPISGHRSVSWYQQTPGQGLQFLFEYFSETQRNKGNFPGRFSGRQFSNSRSEMNVSTLELGDSALYLCASSLAIGTDTQYFGPGTRLTVL.

This clonotype occurred many times. This chain's CDR3 is CSSSTGSNTEAFF. The CDR3 DNA sequence: TGCAGTTCCTCGACAGGGTCGAACACTGAAGCTTTCTTT. The V gene is TRBV20-1, the J gene TRBJ1-1; 7 positions agree with TRBD1. The trim removed 8 bases at V and 1 base at J, leaving 7 bases unmatched. CDR1 and CDR2 from the germline V gene are DFQATT and SNEGSKA (reference sequence). This CDR3 contains 13 residues.

This clonotype showed up many times. The gene calls are TRBV5-1 and TRBJ2-5; D remains unclear. From germline, CDR1 is SGHRS and CDR2 YFSETQ. V was pared by 3 bases and J by 1 base, with 7 bases between. The CDR3 has 13 amino acids. The CDR3 here is CASSSGSQETQYF. CDR3 bases: TGCGCCAGCAGCTCCGGCAGCCAAGAGACCCAGTACTTC.

A note on this clonotype: Sequence at one end of the junction differs from germline and may be a read error. In DNA form, the CDR3 reads TGCGCCAGCAGCTTGGGGACAGGGGTGAATCAGCCCCAGCTTTTT. This translates into CASSLGTGVNQPQLF. The chain joins TRBV5-1 to TRBJ1-5, with 9 nucleotides matching TRBD1. The CDR3 length is 15 residues. CDR1 and CDR2 from the germline V gene are SGHRS and YFSETQ.

As concerns this clonotype: One junction end disagrees with the germline gene, perhaps due to a read error. V is TRBV20-1 and J is TRBJ1-5, with TRBD1 matching 8 bases. The length of the CDR3 is 13 residues. Germline loops: CDR1 DFQATT, CDR2 SNEGSKA (reference sequence). Here the CDR3 reads CSAGGQGNQPQHF. The CDR3 DNA follows: TGCAGTGCTGGAGGACAGGGCAACCAGCCCCAGCATTTT.

This clonotype was recorded at least ten times. The DNA of the CDR3 is TGCGCCAGCAGTGTCCTAGCGGGGCGATCTAGCACAGATACGCAGTATTTT. It translates to CASSVLAGRSSTDTQYF. The chain employs TRBV10-1 and TRBJ2-3; 9 bases align to TRBD2. J gave up 0 bases and V 4 bases, and 8 bases lay outside the gene matches. CDR1 is WNHNN and CDR2 is SYGVQD in the germline V gene (reference sequence). The CDR3 runs to 17 residues.

This clonotype was detected only a few times. The chain employs TRBV28 and TRBJ2-3; 14 bases agree with TRBD2. CDR1 and CDR2 from the germline V gene are MDHEN and SYDVKM. This CDR3 spans 15 amino acids. Trimming took 5 bases from V and 5 from J; bases not matched to a gene: 3. The CDR3 nucleotides read TGTGCCAGCAGTGGACTAGCGGGGGGTCTAGATACGCAGTATTTT. Translated, it gives CASSGLAGGLDTQYF.

This clonotype was seen a handful of times. One junction end does not reproduce the germline sequence, and a read error may be involved. The CDR3 bases are TGCTGTGCTAGAGATATCATGTCTCCCGACCGCCTAGGTACGCAGTATTTT. This codes for CCARDIMSPDRLGTQYF. The chain has TRBV20-1 and TRBJ2-3; D gene unclear. This CDR3 has 17 residues. Germline lookup yields CDR1 DFQATT and CDR2 SNEGSKA (reference sequence).

The sample holds many counts of this clonotype. This rearrangement joins TRBV7-2 to TRBJ2-7; D gene uncertain. Germline V gene lookup returns CDR1 SGHTA and CDR2 FQGNSA. Trimming pared 5 bases from V and 3 bases from J, leaving 11 bases between. CDR3 size: 13 residues. CDR3 sequence reads: CASSPFIGYEQYF. The CDR3 region has the DNA TGTGCCAGCAGCCCCTTTATCGGCTACGAGCAGTACTTC.

The sample holds many counts of this clonotype. The rearrangement links TRBV2 to TRBJ2-1; tentatively, D is TRBD2 (5 bases). V shed 1 base and J shed 2 bases, with 9 bases lying between them. The CDR3 sequence is 15 residues long. The V gene's germline CDR1 is SNHLY and CDR2 FYNNEI. The CDR3: CASSEGRVAYNEQFF. CDR3 nucleotides: TGTGCCAGCAGTGAAGGGCGGGTGGCCTACAATGAGCAGTTCTTC. Combining the CDR3 with reference TRBV2 and TRBJ2-1 gives the whole variable domain EPEVTQTPSHQVTQMGQEVILRCVPISNHLYFYWYRQILGQKVEFLVSFYNNEISEKSEIFDDQFSVERPDGSNFTLKIRSTKLEDSAMYFCASSEGRVAYNEQFFGPGTRLTVL.

This clonotype occurred many times. The chain couples TRBV5-1 to TRBJ1-4; a possible D gene is TRBD1 (5 bases). Looked up from germline, CDR1 is SGHRS and CDR2 is YFSETQ. Trimming cost V 0 bases and J 2 bases, with 11 bases left between them. This CDR3 contains 16 residues. CDR3 sequence: CASSLAPAGTNEKLFF. CDR3 nucleotide sequence: TGCGCCAGCAGCTTGGCCCCGGCAGGGACTAATGAAAAACTGTTTTTT.